These 5 T cell receptor beta chains came from one sample sequenced in a study of blood T cell repertoires in COVID-19. Here immunoSEQ multiplex PCR was the method, and the copy in TCRdb shows in-frame clones only, minus some. The table shows 40,000 or so clones, with roughly 90% occurring only once. Specimen: peripheral blood. The receptors shown here come from a human donor in a cohort sampled during active COVID-19.

This clone was seen just once. The rearrangement uses TRBV20-1 and TRBJ2-6; no clear D gene. This CDR3 comprises 17 residues. V gave up 3 bases and J gave up 0 bases, with 15 bases separating them. CDR1 and CDR2 from the germline V gene are DFQATT and SNEGSKA (reference sequence). As DNA, the CDR3 is TGCAGTGCTAGTAGTGTTCGCGGTATCTCTGGGGCCAACGTCCTGACTTTC. Residues: CSASSVRGISGANVLTF.

This clone was picked up one time. The chain links TRBV11-2 to TRBJ2-2; 8 bases match TRBD1. The CDR3 is made up of 14 amino acids. Trimming removed 5 bases from V and 7 bases from J; junction bases left unmatched: 6. Germline CDR1 reads SGHAT; CDR2 reads FQNNGV. CDR3 residues: CASSGTGLGGELFF. CDR3 bases: TGTGCCAGCAGCGGGACAGGACTGGGCGGGGAGCTGTTTTTT.

The V gene is TRBV6-5, the J gene TRBJ1-1; D is unclear. Germline CDR1 and CDR2: MNHEY and SVGAGI. The V end was cut by 7 bases, the J end by 1 base, with 16 bases between. This CDR3 has 15 amino acids. The CDR3 coding sequence is TGTGCCAGCAACTCACCGCACGGGGAGAACACTGAAGCTTTCTTT. It specifies CASNSPHGENTEAFF.

CDR3 sequence (DNA): TGTGCCAGCAGCGTTTATAGCAATCAGCCCCAGCATTTT. Its translation: CASSVYSNQPQHF. The chain employs TRBV2 and TRBJ1-5; the D is unclear. The CDR3 spans 13 residues. V gave up 6 bases and J gave up 0 bases, with 6 bases separating them. CDR1 is SNHLY and CDR2 is FYNNEI in the germline V gene.

The chain recombines TRBV3-1 (or the pseudogene TRBV3-2) with TRBJ1-3; D is uncertain. The CDR3 has 16 residues. V lost 4 bases and J 0 bases, leaving 13 bases between the germline ends. The V gene's germline CDR1 is LGHDT and CDR2 YNNKEL (reference sequence). The CDR3 DNA sequence: TGTGCCAGCAGCCTTAGTCCGGTCCTCTCTGGAAACACCATATATTTT. It codes for CASSLSPVLSGNTIYF.